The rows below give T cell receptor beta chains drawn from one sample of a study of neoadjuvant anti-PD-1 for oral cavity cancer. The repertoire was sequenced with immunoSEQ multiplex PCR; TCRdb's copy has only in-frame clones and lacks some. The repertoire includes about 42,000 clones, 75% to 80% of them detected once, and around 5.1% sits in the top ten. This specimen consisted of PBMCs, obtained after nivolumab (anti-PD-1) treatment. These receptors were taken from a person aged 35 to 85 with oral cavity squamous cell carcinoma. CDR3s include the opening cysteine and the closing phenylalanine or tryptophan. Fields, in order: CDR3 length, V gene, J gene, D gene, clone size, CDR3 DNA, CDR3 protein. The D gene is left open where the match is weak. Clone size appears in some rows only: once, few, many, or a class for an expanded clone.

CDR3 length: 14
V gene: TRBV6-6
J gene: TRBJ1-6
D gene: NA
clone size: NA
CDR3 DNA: TGTGCCAGCAGTCGGGACGGTGGGAATTCACCCCTCCACTTT
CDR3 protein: CASSRDGGNSPLHF

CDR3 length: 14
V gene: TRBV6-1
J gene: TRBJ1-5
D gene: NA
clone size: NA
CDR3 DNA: TGTGCCAGCAGTGGTAGGTCCTCCAATCAGCCCCAGCATTTT
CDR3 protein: CASSGRSSNQPQHF

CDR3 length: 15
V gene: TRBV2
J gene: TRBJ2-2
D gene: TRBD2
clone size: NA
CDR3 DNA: TGTGCCAGCAGTGAGACGGGAGGGAACACCGGGGAGCTGTTTTTT
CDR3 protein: CASSETGGNTGELFF

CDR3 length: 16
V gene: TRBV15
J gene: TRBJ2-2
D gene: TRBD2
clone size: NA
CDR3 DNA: TGTGCCACCAGCAGAGACGCGGGGGCGAACACCGGGGAGCTGTTTTTT
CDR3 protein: CATSRDAGANTGELFF

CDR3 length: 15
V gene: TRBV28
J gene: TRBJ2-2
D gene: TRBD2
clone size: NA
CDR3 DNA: TGTGCCAGCTCCGCCGGCGGGAGTAACACCGGGGAGCTGTTTTTT
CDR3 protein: CASSAGGSNTGELFF

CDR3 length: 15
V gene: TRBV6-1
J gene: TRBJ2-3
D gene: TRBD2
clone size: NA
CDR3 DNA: TGTGCCAGCAGTGAACAGCGGGGGCCCACAGATACGCAGTATTTT
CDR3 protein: CASSEQRGPTDTQYF

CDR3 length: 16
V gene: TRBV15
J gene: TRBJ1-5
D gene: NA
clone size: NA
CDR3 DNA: TGTGCCACCAGCAGAGACCCCGCCGCGCGGGATCAGCCCCAGCATTTT
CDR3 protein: CATSRDPAARDQPQHF

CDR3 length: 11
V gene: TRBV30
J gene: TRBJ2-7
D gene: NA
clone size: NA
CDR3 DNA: TGTGCCTGGAGTCTGGGCTACGAGCAGTACTTC
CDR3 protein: CAWSLGYEQYF

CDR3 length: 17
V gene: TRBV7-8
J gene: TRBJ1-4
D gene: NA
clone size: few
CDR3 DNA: TGTGCCAGCAGCATGAGACCGTTACAGGGCACTAATGAAAAACTGTTTTTT
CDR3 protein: CASSMRPLQGTNEKLFF

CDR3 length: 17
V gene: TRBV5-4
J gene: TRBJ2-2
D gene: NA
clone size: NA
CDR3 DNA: TGTGCCAGCAGCTTAGATCGCGGGACATTGAACACCGGGGAGCTGTTTTTT
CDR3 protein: CASSLDRGTLNTGELFF

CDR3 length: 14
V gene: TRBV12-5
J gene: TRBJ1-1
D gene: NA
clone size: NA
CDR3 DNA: TGTGCTAGTGGTTCGCGAGGGGGGCCCACTGAAGCTTTCTTT
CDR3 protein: CASGSRGGPTEAFF

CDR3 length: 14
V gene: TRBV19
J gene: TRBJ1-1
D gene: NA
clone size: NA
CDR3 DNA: TGTGCCAGTAAACACTCCGGTGACAACACTGAAGCTTTCTTT
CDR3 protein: CASKHSGDNTEAFF

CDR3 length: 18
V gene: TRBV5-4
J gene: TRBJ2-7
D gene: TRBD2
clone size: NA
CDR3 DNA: TGTGCCAGCAGCCGGGGGGGGGCGGCGACTGGAAGCTCCTACGAGCAGTACTTC
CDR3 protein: CASSRGGAATGSSYEQYF

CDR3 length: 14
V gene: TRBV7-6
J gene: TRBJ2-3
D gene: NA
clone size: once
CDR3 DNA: TGTGCCAGCAGTAACCCCGGGGCAACAGATACGCAGTATTTT
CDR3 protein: CASSNPGATDTQYF

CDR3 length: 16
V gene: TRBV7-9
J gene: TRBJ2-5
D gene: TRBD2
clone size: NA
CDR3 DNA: TGTGCCAGCAGCTTGTTAGGGATTAGCGGGAAAGAGACCCAGTACTTC
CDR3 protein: CASSLLGISGKETQYF

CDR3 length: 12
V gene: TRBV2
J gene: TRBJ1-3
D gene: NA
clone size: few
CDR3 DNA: TGTGCCAGCAGGGTCCCTGGAAACACCATATATTTT
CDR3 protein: CASRVPGNTIYF

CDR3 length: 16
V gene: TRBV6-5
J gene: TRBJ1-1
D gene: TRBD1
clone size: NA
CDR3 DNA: TGTGCCAGCAGTTGGGGACAGGGGAGTAGGAACACTGAAGCTTTCTTT
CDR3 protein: CASSWGQGSRNTEAFF

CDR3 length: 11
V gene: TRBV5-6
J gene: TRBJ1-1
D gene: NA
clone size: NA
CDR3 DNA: TGTGCCAGCAGCAACGGGACAGAAGCTTTCTTT
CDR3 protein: CASSNGTEAFF

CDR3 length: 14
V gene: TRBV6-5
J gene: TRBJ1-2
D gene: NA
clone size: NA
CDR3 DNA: TGTGCCAGCAGTGTCAACCGGGAGAACTATGGCTACACCTTC
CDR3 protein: CASSVNRENYGYTF

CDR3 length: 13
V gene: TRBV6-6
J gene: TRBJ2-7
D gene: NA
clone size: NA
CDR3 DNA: TGTGCCAGCAGTGCCGGGACATTCTACGAGCAGTACTTC
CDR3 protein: CASSAGTFYEQYF

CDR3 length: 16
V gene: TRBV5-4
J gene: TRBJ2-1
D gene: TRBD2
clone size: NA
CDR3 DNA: TGTGCCAGCAGCTTGGCCCGACTAGCGGGATACAATGAGCAGTTCTTC
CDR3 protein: CASSLARLAGYNEQFF

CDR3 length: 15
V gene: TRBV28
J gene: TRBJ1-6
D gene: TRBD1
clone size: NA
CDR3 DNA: TGTGCCAGCAGTCCGACAGGGCCAGATAATTCACCCCTCCACTTT
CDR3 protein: CASSPTGPDNSPLHF

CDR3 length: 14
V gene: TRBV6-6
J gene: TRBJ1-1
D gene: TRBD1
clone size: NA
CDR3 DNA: TGTGCCAGCAGTATGGACAGGGGGCAGACTGAAGCTTTCTTT
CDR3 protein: CASSMDRGQTEAFF

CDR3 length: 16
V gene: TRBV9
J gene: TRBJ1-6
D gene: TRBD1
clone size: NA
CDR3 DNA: TGTGCCAGCACCCCAGGGGACAGCGGTTTTAATTCACCCCTCCACTTT
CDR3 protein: CASTPGDSGFNSPLHF

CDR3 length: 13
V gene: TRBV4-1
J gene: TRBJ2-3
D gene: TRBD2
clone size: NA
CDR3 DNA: TGCGCCAGCAGGGGGACTAGCGGAGATACGCAGTATTTT
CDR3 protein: CASRGTSGDTQYF

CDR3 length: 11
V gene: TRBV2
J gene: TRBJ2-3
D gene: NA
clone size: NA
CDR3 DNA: TGTGCCACTGCACCCACAGATACGCAGTATTTT
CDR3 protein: CATAPTDTQYF

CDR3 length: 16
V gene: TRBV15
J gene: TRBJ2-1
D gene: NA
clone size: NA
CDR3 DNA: TGTGCCACCAGCAGAGCGGAGGGGCAGAGGGAGAATGAGCAGTTCTTC
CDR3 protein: CATSRAEGQRENEQFF

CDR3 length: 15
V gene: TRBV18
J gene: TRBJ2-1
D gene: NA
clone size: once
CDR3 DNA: TGTGCCAGCTCGCCCACCTCTCTTTACGTAAGTGAGCAGTTCTTC
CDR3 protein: CASSPTSLYVSEQFF

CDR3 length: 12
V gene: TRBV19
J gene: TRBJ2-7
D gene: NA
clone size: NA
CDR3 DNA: TGTGCCACCTCTGGCTTAGGGAACGAGCAGTACTTC
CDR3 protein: CATSGLGNEQYF